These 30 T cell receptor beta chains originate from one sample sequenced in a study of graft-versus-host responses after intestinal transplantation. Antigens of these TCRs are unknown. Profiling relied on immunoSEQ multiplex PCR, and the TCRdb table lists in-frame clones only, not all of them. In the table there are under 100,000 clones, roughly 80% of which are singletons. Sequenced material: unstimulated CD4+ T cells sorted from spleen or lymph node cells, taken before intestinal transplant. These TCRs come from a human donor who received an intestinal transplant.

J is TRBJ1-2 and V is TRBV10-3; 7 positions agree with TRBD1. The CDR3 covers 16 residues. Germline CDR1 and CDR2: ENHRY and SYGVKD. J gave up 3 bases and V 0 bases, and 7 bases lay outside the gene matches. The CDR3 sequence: CAISESRQGEDYGYTF. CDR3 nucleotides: TGTGCCATCAGTGAGTCGAGGCAGGGGGAGGACTATGGCTACACCTTC.

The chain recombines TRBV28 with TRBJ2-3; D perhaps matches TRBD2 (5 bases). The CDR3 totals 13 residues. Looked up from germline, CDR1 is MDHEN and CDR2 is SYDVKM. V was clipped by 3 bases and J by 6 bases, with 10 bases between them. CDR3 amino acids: CASSLSGGDTQYF. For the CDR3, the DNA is TGTGCCAGCAGTTTGTCCGGCGGGGATACGCAGTATTTT. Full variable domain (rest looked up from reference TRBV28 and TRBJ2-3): DVKVTQSSRYLVKRTGEKVFLECVQDMDHENMFWYRQDPGLGLRLIYFSYDVKMKEKGDIPEGYSVSREKKERFSLILESASTNQTSMYLCASSLSGGDTQYFGPGTRLTVL.

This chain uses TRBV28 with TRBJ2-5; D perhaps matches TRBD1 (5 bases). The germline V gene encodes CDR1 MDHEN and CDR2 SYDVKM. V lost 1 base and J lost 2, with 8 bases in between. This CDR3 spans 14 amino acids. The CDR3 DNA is TGTGCCAGCAGTTTATATAGGGGTCAAGAGACCCAGTACTTC. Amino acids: CASSLYRGQETQYF.

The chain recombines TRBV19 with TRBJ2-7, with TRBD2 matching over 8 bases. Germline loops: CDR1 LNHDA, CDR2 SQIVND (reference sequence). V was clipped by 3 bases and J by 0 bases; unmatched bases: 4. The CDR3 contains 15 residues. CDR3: CASSISGIDSYEQYF. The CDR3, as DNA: TGTGCCAGTAGTATTAGCGGGATAGACTCCTACGAGCAGTACTTC.

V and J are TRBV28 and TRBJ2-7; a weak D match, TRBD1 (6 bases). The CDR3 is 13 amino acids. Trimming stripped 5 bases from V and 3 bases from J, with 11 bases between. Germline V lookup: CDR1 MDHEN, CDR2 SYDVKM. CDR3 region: CASSQRTVYEQYF. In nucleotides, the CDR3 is TGTGCCAGCAGTCAAAGGACAGTCTACGAGCAGTACTTC.

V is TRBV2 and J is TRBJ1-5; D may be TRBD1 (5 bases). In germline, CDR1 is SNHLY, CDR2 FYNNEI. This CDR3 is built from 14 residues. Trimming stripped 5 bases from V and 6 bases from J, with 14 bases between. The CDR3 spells CASSSGSASQPQHF. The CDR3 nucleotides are TGTGCCAGCAGTTCAGGGTCGGCGTCTCAGCCCCAGCATTTT. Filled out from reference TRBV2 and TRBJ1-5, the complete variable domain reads EPEVTQTPSHQVTQMGQEVILRCVPISNHLYFYWYRQILGQKVEFLVSFYNNEISEKSEIFDDQFSVERPDGSNFTLKIRSTKLEDSAMYFCASSSGSASQPQHFGDGTRLSIL.

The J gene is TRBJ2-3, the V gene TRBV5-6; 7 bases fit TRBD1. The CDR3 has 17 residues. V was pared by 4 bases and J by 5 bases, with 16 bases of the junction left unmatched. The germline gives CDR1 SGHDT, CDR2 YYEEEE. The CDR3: CASSHTVGQSPLDTQYF. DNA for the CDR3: TGTGCCAGCAGCCACACCGTGGGACAGTCCCCTTTAGATACGCAGTATTTT.

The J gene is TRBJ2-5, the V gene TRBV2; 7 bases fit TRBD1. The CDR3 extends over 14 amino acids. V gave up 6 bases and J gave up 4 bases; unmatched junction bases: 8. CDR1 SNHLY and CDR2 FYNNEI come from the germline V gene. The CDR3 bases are TGTGCCAGCAGGCCGACAGGGCGGGTAGAGACCCAGTACTTC. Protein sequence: CASRPTGRVETQYF. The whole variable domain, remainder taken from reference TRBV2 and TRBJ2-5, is EPEVTQTPSHQVTQMGQEVILRCVPISNHLYFYWYRQILGQKVEFLVSFYNNEISEKSEIFDDQFSVERPDGSNFTLKIRSTKLEDSAMYFCASRPTGRVETQYFGPGTRLLVL.

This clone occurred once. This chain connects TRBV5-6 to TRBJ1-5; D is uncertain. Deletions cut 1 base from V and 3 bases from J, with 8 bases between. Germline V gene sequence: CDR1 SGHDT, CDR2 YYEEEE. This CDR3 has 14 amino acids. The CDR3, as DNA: TGTGCCAGCAGCTTGTGGAGGAACAATCAGCCCCAGCATTTT. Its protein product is CASSLWRNNQPQHF.

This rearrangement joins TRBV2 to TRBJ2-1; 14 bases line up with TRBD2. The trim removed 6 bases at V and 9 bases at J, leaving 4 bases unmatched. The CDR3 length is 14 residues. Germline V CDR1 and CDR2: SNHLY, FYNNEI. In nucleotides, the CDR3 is TGTGCCAGCAGGGGACTAGCGGGAGTGGGTGAGCAGTTCTTC. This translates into CASRGLAGVGEQFF.

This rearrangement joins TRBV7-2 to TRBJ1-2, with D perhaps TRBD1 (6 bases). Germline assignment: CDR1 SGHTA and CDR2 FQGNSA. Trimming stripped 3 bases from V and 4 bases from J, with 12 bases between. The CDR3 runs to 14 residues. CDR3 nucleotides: TGTGCCAGCAGCTTTCTTACAGGGAGCTATGGCTACACCTTC. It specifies CASSFLTGSYGYTF. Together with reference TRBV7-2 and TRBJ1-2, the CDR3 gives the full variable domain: GAGVSQSPSNKVTEKGKDVELRCDPISGHTALYWYRQSLGQGLEFLIYFQGNSAPDKSGLPSDRFSAERTGGSVSTLTIQRTQQEDSAVYLCASSFLTGSYGYTFGSGTRLTVV.

The DNA of the CDR3 is TGTGCCAGCAGTCTAGCGGGGAGCACAGATACGCAGTATTTT. This encodes CASSLAGSTDTQYF. The chain couples TRBV2 to TRBJ2-3; 9 bases are shared with TRBD2. From germline, CDR1 is SNHLY and CDR2 FYNNEI. Germline trimming cut 5 bases from V and 0 bases from J; bases unmatched to any gene: 0. This CDR3 is built from 14 residues. The full variable domain, in which reference TRBV2 and TRBJ2-3 provide the parts outside the CDR3, is EPEVTQTPSHQVTQMGQEVILRCVPISNHLYFYWYRQILGQKVEFLVSFYNNEISEKSEIFDDQFSVERPDGSNFTLKIRSTKLEDSAMYFCASSLAGSTDTQYFGPGTRLTVL.

Written as DNA, the CDR3 is TGTGCCAGCAGCCTTAGGGCGGGATCTGAAGCTTTCTTT. It codes for CASSLRAGSEAFF. The chain has TRBV7-2 and TRBJ1-1; D remains unclear. The CDR3 has 13 amino acids. The V gene lost 5 bases and the J gene lost 6 bases, with 13 bases spanning the gap. Germline lookup yields CDR1 SGHTA and CDR2 FQGNSA. Variable domain in full (rest from reference TRBV7-2 and TRBJ1-1): GAGVSQSPSNKVTEKGKDVELRCDPISGHTALYWYRQSLGQGLEFLIYFQGNSAPDKSGLPSDRFSAERTGGSVSTLTIQRTQQEDSAVYLCASSLRAGSEAFFGQGTRLTVV.

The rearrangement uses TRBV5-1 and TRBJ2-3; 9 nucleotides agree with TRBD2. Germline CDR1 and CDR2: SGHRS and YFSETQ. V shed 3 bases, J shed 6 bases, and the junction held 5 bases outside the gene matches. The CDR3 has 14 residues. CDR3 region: CASSSGGGADTQYF. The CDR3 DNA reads TGCGCCAGCAGCTCGGGCGGGGGGGCCGATACGCAGTATTTT.

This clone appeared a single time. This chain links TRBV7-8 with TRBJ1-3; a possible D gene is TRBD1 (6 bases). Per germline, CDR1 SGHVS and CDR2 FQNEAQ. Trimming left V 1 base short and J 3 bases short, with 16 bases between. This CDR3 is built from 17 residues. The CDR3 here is CASSLGGSRGFGNTIYF. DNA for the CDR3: TGTGCCAGCAGCTTAGGGGGGAGCAGGGGCTTTGGAAACACCATATATTTT.

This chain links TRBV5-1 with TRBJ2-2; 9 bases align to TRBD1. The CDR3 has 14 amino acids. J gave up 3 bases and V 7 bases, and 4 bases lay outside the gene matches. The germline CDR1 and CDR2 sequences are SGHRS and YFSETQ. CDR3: CASRGQGDTGELFF. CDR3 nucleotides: TGCGCCAGCCGGGGACAGGGCGACACCGGGGAGCTGTTTTTT. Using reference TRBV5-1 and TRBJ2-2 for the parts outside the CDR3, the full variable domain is KAGVTQTPRYLIKTRGQQVTLSCSPISGHRSVSWYQQTPGQGLQFLFEYFSETQRNKGNFPGRFSGRQFSNSRSEMNVSTLELGDSALYLCASRGQGDTGELFFGEGSRLTVL.

The CDR3 is CASSLAQGTDGYTF. Here the CDR3 DNA reads TGTGCCAGCAGCTTAGCACAGGGTACGGACGGCTACACCTTC. The chain couples TRBV11-2 to TRBJ1-2; possible D gene TRBD1, 6 bases. The CDR3 consists of 14 residues. With 1 base removed from V and 8 bases from J, the gap between germline ends came to 14 bases. From germline, CDR1 is SGHAT and CDR2 FQNNGV.

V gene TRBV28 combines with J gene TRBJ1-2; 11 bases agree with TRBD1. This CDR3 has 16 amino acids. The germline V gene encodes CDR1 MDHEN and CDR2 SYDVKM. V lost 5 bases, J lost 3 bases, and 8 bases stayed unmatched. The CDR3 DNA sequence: TGTGCCAGCAGTCTACCCCTGGGACAGGGGGACTATGGCTACACCTTC. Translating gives CASSLPLGQGDYGYTF.

The CDR3 is CASSSRGQDTQYF. CDR3 DNA: TGTGCCAGCAGCTCCCGTGGGCAAGATACGCAGTATTTT. The rearrangement links TRBV11-3 to TRBJ2-3; the D is unclear. The CDR3 has 13 amino acids. Trimming took off 4 bases at V and 5 bases at J, with 10 bases between the two ends. CDR1 is SGHNT, CDR2 YENEEA, per germline.

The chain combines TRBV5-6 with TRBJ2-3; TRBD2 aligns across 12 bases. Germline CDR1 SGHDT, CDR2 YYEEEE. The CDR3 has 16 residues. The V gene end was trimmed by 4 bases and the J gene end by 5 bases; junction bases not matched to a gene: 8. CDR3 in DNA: TGTGCCAGCAGCCCATGGACTAGCGGGATTATAGATACGCAGTATTTT. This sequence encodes CASSPWTSGIIDTQYF.

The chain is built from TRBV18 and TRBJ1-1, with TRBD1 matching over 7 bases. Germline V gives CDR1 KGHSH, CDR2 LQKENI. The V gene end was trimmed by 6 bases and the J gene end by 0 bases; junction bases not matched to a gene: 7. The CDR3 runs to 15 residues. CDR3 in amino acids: CASSPATGMNTEAFF. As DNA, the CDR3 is TGTGCCAGCTCCCCTGCGACAGGGATGAACACTGAAGCTTTCTTT.

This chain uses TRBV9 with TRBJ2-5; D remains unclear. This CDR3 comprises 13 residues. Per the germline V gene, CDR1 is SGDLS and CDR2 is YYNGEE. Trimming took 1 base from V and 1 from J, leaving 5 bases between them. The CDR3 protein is CASSVSSQETQYF. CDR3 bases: TGTGCCAGCAGCGTATCCAGCCAAGAGACCCAGTACTTC.

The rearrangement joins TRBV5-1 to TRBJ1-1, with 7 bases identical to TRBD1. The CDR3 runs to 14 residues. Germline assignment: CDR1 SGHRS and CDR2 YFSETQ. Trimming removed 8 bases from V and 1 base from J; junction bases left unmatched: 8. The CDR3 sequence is CASYPDRANTEAFF. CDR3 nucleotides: TGCGCCAGTTACCCTGACAGGGCGAACACTGAAGCTTTCTTT.

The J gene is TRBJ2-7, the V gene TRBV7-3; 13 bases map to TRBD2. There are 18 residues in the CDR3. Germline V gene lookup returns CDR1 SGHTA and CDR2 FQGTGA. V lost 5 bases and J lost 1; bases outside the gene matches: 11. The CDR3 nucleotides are TGTGCCAGCAGCCCCCCACCCCCACTAGCGGGAGGGTCCTACGAGCAGTACTTC. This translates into CASSPPPPLAGGSYEQYF.

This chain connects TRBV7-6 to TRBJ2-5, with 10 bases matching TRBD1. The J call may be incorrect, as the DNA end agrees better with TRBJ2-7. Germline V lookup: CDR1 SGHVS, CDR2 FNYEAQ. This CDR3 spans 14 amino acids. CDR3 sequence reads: CASSLGQGADEQYF. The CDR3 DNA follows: TGTGCCAGCAGCTTAGGACAGGGGGCAGACGAGCAGTACTTC.

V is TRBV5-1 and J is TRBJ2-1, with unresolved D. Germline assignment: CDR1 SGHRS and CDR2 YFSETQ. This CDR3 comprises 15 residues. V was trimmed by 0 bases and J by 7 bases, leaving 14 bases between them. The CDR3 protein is CASSLEMVSTNEQFF. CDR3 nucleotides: TGCGCCAGCAGCTTGGAGATGGTATCAACTAATGAGCAGTTCTTC.

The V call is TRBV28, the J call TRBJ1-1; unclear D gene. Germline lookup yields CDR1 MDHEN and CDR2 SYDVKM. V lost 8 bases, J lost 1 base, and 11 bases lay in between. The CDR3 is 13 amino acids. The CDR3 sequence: CASFRRPNTEAFF. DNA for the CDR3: TGTGCCAGCTTTAGGCGGCCGAACACTGAAGCTTTCTTT.

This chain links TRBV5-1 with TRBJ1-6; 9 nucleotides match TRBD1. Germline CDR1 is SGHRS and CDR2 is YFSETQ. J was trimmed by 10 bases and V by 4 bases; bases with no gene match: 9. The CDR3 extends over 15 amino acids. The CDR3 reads CASSLGTGKGSPLHF. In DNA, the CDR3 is TGCGCCAGCAGCCTCGGGACAGGGAAGGGCTCACCCCTCCACTTT.

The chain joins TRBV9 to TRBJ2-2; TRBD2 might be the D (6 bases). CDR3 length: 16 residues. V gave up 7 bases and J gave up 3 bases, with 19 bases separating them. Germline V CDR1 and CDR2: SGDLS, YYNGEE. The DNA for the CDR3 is TGTGCCAGCGGGGATTACCGGCCGGGAGACACCGGGGAGCTGTTTTTT. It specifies CASGDYRPGDTGELFF.

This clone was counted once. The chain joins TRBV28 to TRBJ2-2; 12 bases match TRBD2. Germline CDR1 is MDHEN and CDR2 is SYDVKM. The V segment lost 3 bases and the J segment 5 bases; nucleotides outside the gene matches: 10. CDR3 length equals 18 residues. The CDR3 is CASSFWSSGGARTGELFF. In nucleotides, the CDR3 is TGTGCCAGCAGTTTTTGGTCTAGCGGGGGGGCCAGGACCGGGGAGCTGTTTTTT.